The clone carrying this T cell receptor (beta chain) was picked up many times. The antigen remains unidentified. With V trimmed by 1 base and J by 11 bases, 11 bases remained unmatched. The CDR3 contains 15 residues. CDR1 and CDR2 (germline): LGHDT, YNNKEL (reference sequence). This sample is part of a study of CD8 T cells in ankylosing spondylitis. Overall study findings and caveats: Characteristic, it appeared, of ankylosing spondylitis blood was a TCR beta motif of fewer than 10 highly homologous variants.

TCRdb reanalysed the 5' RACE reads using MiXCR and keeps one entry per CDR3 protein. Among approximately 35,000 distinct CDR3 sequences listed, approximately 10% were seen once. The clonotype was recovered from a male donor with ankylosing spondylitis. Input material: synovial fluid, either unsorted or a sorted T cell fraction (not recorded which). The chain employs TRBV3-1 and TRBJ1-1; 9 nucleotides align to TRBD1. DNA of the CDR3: TGTGCCAGCAGCCAAGTGGATGGACAGGGGATTCCGGCTTTCTTT. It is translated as CASSQVDGQGIPAFF.